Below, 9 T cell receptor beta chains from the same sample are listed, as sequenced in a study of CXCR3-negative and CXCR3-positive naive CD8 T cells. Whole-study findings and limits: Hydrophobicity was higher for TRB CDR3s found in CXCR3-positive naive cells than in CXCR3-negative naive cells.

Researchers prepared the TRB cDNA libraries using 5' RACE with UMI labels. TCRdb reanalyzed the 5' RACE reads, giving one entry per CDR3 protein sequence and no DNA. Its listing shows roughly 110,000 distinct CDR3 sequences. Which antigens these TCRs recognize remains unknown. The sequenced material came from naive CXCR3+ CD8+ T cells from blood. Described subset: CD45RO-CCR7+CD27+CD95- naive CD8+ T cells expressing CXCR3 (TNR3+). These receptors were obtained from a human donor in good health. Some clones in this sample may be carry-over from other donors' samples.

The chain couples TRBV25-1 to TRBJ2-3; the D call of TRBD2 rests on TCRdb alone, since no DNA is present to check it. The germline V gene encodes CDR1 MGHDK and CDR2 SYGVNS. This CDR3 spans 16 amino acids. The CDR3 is CASSDLAGASTDTQYF.

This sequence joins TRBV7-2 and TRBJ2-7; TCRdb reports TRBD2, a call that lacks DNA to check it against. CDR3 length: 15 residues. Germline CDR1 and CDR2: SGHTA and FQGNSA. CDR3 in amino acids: CASSFRERVTYEQYF.

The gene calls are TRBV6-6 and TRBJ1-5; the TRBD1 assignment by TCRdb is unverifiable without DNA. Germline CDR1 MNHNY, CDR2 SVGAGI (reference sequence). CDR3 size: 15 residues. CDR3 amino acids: CASSYRQGAVQPQHF.

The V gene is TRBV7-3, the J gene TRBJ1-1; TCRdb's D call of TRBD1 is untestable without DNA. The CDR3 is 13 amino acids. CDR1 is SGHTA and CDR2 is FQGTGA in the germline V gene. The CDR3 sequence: CASSPQGNTEAFF. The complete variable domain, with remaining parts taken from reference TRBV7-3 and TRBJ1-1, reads GAGVSQTPSNKVTEKGKYVELRCDPISGHTALYWYRQSLGQGPEFLIYFQGTGAADDSGLPNDRFFAVRPEGSVSTLKIQRTERGDSAVYLCASSPQGNTEAFFGQGTRLTVV.

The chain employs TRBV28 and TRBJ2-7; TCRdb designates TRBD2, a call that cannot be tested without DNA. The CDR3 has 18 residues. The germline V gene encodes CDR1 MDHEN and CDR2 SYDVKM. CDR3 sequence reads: CASSLSVTAGLGSYEQYF.

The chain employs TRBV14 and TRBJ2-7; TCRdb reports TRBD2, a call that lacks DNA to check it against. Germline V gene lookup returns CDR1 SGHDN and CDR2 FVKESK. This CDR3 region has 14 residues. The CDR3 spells CASSFLSGSYEQYF. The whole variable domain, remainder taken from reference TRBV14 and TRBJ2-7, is EAGVTQFPSHSVIEKGQTVTLRCDPISGHDNLYWYRRVMGKEIKFLLHFVKESKQDESGMPNNRFLAERTGGTYSTLKVQPAELEDSGVYFCASSFLSGSYEQYFGPGTRLTVT.

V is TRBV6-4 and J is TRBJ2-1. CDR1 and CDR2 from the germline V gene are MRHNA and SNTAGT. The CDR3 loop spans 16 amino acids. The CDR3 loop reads CASSDSGYSDYNEQFF.

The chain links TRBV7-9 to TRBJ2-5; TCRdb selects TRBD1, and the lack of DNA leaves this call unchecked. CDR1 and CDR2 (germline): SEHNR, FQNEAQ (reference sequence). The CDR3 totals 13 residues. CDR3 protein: CASSTGLQETQYF.

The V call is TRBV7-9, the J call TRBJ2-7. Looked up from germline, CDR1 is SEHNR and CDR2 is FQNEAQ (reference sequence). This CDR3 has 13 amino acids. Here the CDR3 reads CASSSSQTYEQYF.